One T cell receptor (beta chain) is described in this entry. The antigen is unknown. This CDR3 spans 16 amino acids. Trimming took 1 base from V and 4 from J; bases not matched to a gene: 8. Germline V CDR1 and CDR2: LGHNA, YSLEER. Use of 60 Vbeta and 13 Jbeta primers characterized the PCR. Using immunoSEQ multiplex PCR, the repertoire was profiled, and TCRdb retains in-frame clones only, with some absent. The sample holds about 110,000 clones, more than 60% seen once. This record belongs to a study of cytomegalovirus exposure and HLA in healthy donors. Study results and caveats: Common viral pathogens seemed, in a later analysis, to connect with several of the most significant clusters. Some TCR beta chains (164 of them) were listed as cytomegalovirus-associated. Later examination showed HLA-associated TCR beta chains had greater clonal expansion than equally common others.

The chain couples TRBV4-3 to TRBJ2-3; 7 bases line up with TRBD2. The receptor was isolated from a woman between 35 and 50 years old in good health and CMV-seropositive. The sample was PBMCs. The CDR3 DNA sequence: TGCGCCAGCAGCCAAGCTCCAGCGGGGAACGCAGATACGCAGTATTTT. Translation: CASSQAPAGNADTQYF.